The clone carrying this T cell receptor beta chain showed up just a few times. This record belongs to a study of blood T cells in healthy people across ages. The CDR3 covers 14 residues. The V and J ends lost 2 bases and 2 bases respectively, with 9 bases between them. Germline CDR1 ENHRY, CDR2 SYGVKD. Then a second PCR, running about 6 to 12 cycles, was carried out with a sample-barcoded 5' primer and a J-beta primer mix. TCRdb re-derived calls from the 5' RACE reads in MiXCR, one entry per CDR3 protein. Among roughly 680,000 distinct CDR3 sequences listed, 20% to 25% were seen once. The chain is built from TRBV10-3 and TRBJ2-5; D call uncertain. The specimen sequenced was blood. This receptor was obtained from a man in his 70s in good health. The CDR3 nucleotides are TGTGCCATCAGTGAGCTCGGAGAACAAGAGACCCAGTACTTC. Its protein is CAISELGEQETQYF.